This T cell receptor beta chain was sequenced in a study of beta chain features in type 1 diabetes. Investigators reverse transcribed all isolated RNA, so they sequenced expressed TCRB transcripts. Profiled with immunoSEQ multiplex PCR; TCRdb holds only in-frame clones, not every one. Of hundreds of thousands of clones in the sample, around 15% were seen once. CDR1 is SEHNR and CDR2 is FQNEAQ in the germline V gene (reference sequence). V was cut by 5 bases and J by 6 bases, with 10 bases left in between. The CDR3 is 12 residues long. This clone was counted between two and nine times. Material: central memory CD4+ T cells from blood. This TCR derives from a man aged 25 to 45 in good health. The V call is TRBV7-9, the J call TRBJ1-1; D call uncertain. CDR3 nucleotides: TGTGCCAGCAGCCAAGAGGCAGCTGAAGCTTTCTTT. It specifies CASSQEAAEAFF.